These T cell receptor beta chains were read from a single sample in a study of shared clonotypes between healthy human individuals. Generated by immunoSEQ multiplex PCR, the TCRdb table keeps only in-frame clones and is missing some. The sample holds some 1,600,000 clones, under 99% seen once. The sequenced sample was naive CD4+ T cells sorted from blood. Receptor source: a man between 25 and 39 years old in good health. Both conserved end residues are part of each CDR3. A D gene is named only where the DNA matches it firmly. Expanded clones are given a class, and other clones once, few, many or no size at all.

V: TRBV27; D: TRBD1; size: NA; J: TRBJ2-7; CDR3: CASSLIDRVSYEQYF; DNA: TGTGCCAGCAGTCTCATCGACAGGGTCTCCTACGAGCAGTACTTC
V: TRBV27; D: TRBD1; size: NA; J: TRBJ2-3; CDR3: CASSKTGIPPGTDTQYF; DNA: TGTGCCAGCAGTAAGACAGGGATCCCCCCGGGCACAGATACGCAGTATTTT
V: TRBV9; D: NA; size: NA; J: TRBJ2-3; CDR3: CASSAHLTSTDTQYF; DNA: TGTGCCAGCAGCGCCCACCTGACTTCCACAGATACGCAGTATTTT
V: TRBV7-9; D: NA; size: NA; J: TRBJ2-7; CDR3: CASVPERGTYVEQYF; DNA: TGTGCCAGCGTACCCGAAAGGGGCACCTACGTGGAGCAGTACTTC
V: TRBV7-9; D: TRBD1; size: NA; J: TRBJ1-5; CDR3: CASSLGTGQLNQPQHF; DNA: TGTGCCAGCAGCTTAGGGACGGGACAGCTGAATCAGCCCCAGCATTTT
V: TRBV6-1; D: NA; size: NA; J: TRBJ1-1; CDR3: CASSEVPDTEAFF; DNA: TGTGCCAGCAGTGAAGTCCCCGATACTGAAGCTTTCTTT
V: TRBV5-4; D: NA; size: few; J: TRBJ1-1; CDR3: CASSLAGTNTEAFF; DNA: TGTGCCAGCAGCTTGGCAGGGACGAACACTGAAGCTTTCTTT
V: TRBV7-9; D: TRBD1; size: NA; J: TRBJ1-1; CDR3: CASSKGGVPEAFF; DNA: TGTGCCAGCAGTAAAGGGGGCGTGCCAGAAGCTTTCTTT
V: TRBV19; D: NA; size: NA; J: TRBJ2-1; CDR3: CASKRGPYNEQFF; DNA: TGTGCCAGCAAAAGGGGACCCTACAATGAGCAGTTCTTC
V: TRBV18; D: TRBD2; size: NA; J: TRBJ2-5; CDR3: CASSRTSGTQETQYF; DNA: TGTGCCAGCTCACGGACTAGCGGGACTCAAGAGACCCAGTACTTC
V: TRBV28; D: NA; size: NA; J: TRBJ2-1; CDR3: CASSRTGMESSYNEQFF; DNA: TGTGCCAGCAGTCGGACGGGGATGGAGAGCTCCTACAATGAGCAGTTCTTC
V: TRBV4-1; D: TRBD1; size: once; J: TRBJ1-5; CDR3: CASSQNGQARPQHF; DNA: TGCGCCAGCAGCCAAAACGGACAGGCTCGGCCCCAGCATTTT
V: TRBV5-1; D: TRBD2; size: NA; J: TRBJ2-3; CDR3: CASSLAKAGIPDTQYF; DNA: TGCGCCAGCAGCTTGGCCAAAGCGGGAATCCCAGATACGCAGTATTTT
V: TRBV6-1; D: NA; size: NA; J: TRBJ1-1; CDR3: CASSEASGARSTEAFF; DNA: TGTGCCAGCAGTGAAGCGTCAGGGGCGCGCAGCACTGAAGCTTTCTTT
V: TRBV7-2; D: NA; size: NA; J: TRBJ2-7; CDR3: CASSSRESEQYF; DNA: TGTGCCAGCAGCTCGAGGGAATCCGAGCAGTACTTC
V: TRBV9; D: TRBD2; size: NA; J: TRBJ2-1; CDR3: CASSAYSVLAGEGNNEQFF; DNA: TGTGCCAGCAGCGCCTACTCCGTACTAGCGGGAGAGGGAAACAATGAGCAGTTCTTC
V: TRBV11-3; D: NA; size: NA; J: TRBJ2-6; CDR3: CASSSSGDSGANVLTF; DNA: TGTGCCAGCAGCTCCTCCGGGGACTCTGGGGCCAACGTCCTGACTTTC
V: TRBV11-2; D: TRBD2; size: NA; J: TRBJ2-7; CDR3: CASSLAGSGSQSYEQYF; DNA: TGTGCCAGCAGCCTCGCCGGAAGCGGGAGTCAGTCCTACGAGCAGTACTTC
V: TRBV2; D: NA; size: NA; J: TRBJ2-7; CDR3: CASLYYVEQYF; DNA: TGTGCCAGCCTCTATTACGTTGAGCAGTACTTC
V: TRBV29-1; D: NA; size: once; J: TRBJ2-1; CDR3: CSVVAGRDEQFF; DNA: TGCAGCGTTGTTGCGGGGAGAGATGAGCAGTTCTTC
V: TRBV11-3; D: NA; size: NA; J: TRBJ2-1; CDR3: CASSLTSLVMNEQFF; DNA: TGTGCCAGCAGCTTGACGAGTCTAGTCATGAATGAGCAGTTCTTC
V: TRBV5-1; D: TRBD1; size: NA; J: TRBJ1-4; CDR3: CASSLERTGVEKLFF; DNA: TGCGCCAGCAGCTTGGAGAGGACAGGGGTTGAAAAACTGTTTTTT
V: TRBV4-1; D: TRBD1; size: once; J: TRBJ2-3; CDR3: CASSFASGTKTGGDTQYF; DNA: TGCGCCAGCAGTTTCGCAAGCGGTACGAAGACAGGGGGTGATACGCAGTATTTT
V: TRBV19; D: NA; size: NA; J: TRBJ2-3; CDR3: CASSLRGGTSTDTQYF; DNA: TGTGCCAGTAGTTTGAGGGGCGGGACCAGCACAGATACGCAGTATTTT
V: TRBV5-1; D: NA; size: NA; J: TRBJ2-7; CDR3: CASSAHRVMAYEQYF; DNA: TGCGCCAGCTCCGCCCACAGGGTAATGGCCTACGAGCAGTACTTC
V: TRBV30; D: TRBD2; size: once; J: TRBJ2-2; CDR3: CAWSLTGLNTGELFF; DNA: TGTGCCTGGAGTCTAACGGGACTAAACACCGGGGAGCTGTTTTTT
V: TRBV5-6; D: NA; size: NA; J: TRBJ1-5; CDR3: CASSFIGDSNQPQHF; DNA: TGTGCCAGCAGCTTTATAGGGGATAGCAATCAGCCCCAGCATTTT
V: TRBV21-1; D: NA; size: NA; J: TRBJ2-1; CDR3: CASSLKPGTGHYNEQFF; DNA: TGTGCCAGCAGCTTAAAGCCCGGGACAGGGCACTACAATGAGCAGTTCTTC
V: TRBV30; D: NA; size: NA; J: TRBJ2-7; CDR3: CASLAPATYEQYF; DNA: TGTGCCTCTCTAGCGCCCGCCACCTACGAGCAGTACTTC
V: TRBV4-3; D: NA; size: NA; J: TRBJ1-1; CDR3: CASSQSPTWTEAFF; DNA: TGCGCCAGCAGCCAATCCCCGACTTGGACTGAAGCTTTCTTT
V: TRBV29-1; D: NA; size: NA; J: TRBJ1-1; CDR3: CSVVNGGTEAFF; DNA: TGCAGCGTTGTTAATGGGGGCACTGAAGCTTTCTTT
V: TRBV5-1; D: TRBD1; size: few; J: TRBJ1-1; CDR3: CASSLDRGTEAFF; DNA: TGCGCCAGCAGCTTGGACAGGGGAACTGAAGCTTTCTTT
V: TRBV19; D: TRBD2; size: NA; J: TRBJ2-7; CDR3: CASSMSRGEQYF; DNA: TGTGCCAGTAGTATGTCGCGGGGGGAGCAGTACTTC
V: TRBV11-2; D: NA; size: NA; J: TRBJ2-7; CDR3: CASSLGSDLYEQYF; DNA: TGTGCCAGCAGCTTGGGCAGTGACCTCTACGAGCAGTACTTC
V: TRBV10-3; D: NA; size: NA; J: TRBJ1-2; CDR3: CAISVGGANYGYTF; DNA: TGTGCCATCAGTGTGGGGGGAGCTAACTATGGCTACACCTTC
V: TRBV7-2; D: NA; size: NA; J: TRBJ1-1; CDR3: CASTLLGGPGQMNTEAFF; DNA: TGTGCCAGCACCCTACTAGGGGGACCGGGACAAATGAACACTGAAGCTTTCTTT
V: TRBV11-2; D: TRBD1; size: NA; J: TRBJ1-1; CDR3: CASSFGTGGTEAFF; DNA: TGTGCCAGCAGCTTTGGGACAGGGGGCACTGAAGCTTTCTTT
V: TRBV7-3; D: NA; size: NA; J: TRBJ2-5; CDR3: CASSLGFQETQYF; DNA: TGTGCCAGCAGCTTAGGGTTCCAAGAGACCCAGTACTTC
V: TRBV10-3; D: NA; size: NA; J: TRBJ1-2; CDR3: CAISESGGYTF; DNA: TGTGCCATCAGTGAGTCGGGAGGCTACACCTTC
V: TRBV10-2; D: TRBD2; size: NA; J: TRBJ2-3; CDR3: CASSEVGLAGPTDTQYF; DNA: TGCGCCAGCAGTGAGGTCGGACTAGCGGGACCCACAGATACGCAGTATTTT
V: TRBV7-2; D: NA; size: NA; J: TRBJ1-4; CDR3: CASSDRPRAYGEKLFF; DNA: TGTGCCAGCAGCGACCGCCCCCGGGCATATGGCGAAAAACTGTTTTTT
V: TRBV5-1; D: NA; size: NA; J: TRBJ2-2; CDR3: CASSLWGTGELFF; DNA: TGCGCCAGCAGCTTGTGGGGCACCGGGGAGCTGTTTTTT
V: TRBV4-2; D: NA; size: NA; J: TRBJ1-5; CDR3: CASSQVAGGNVQPQHF; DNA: TGTGCCAGCAGCCAAGTGGCGGGGGGAAATGTTCAGCCCCAGCATTTT
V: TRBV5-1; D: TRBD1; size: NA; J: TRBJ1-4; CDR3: CASSFLGQGPEKLFF; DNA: TGCGCCAGCAGCTTTTTGGGACAGGGTCCAGAAAAACTGTTTTTT
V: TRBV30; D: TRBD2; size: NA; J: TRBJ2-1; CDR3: CAWSVRGSGSYNEQFF; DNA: TGTGCCTGGAGTGTACGGGGTAGCGGGAGTTACAATGAGCAGTTCTTC
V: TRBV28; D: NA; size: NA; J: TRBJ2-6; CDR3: CASSLHLGAGANVLTF; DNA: TGTGCCAGCAGTTTACATCTAGGAGCTGGGGCCAACGTCCTGACTTTC
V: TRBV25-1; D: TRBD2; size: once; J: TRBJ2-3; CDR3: CASSKPGLGTDTQYF; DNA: TGTGCCAGCAGCAAACCGGGACTAGGGACAGATACGCAGTATTTT
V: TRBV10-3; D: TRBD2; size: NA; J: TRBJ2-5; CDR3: CAISVVGGDQYF; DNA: TGTGCCATCAGTGTAGTGGGGGGGGACCAGTACTTC
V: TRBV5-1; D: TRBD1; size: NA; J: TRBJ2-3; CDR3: CASSWDSLRTDTQYF; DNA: TGCGCCAGCAGCTGGGACAGTCTCCGGACAGATACGCAGTATTTT
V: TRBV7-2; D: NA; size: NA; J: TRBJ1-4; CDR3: CASSLGPAHNEKLFF; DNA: TGTGCCAGCAGCTTAGGGCCCGCCCATAATGAAAAACTGTTTTTT
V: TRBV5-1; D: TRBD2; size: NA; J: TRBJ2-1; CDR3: CASSLRDLGREASYGSYNEQFF; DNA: TGCGCCAGCAGCTTGAGGGACCTTGGGCGGGAGGCTTCGTACGGCTCCTACAATGAGCAGTTCTTC
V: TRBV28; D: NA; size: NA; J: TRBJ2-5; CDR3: CASSLYATVETQYF; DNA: TGTGCCAGCAGTTTATATGCGACAGTAGAGACCCAGTACTTC
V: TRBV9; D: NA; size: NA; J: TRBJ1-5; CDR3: CASSFEGLINQPQHF; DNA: TGTGCCAGCTCTTTTGAGGGGCTCATCAATCAGCCCCAGCATTTT
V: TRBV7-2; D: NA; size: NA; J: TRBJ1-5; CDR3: CASSLAGSNQPQHF; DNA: TGTGCCAGCAGCTTAGCCGGGAGCAATCAGCCCCAGCATTTT
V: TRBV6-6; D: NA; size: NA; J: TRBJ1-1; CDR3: CASNIGDYTEAFF; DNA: TGTGCCAGCAATATAGGGGACTACACTGAAGCTTTCTTT
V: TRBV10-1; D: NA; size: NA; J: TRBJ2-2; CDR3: CASSDSAGPTVGELFF; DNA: TGCGCCAGCAGTGATTCCGCCGGGCCAACTGTGGGGGAGCTGTTTTTT
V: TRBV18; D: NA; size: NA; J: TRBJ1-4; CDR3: CASSPPRTPRGEKLFF; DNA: TGTGCCAGCTCACCACCCAGGACTCCTAGGGGGGAAAAACTGTTTTTT
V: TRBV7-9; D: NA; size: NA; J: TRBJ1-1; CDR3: CASSFSTGTEAFF; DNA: TGTGCCAGCAGCTTTAGCACAGGCACTGAAGCTTTCTTT
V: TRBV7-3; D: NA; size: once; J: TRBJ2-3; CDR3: CASSPRRTTDTQYF; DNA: TGTGCCAGCAGCCCCCGGCGCACCACAGATACGCAGTATTTT